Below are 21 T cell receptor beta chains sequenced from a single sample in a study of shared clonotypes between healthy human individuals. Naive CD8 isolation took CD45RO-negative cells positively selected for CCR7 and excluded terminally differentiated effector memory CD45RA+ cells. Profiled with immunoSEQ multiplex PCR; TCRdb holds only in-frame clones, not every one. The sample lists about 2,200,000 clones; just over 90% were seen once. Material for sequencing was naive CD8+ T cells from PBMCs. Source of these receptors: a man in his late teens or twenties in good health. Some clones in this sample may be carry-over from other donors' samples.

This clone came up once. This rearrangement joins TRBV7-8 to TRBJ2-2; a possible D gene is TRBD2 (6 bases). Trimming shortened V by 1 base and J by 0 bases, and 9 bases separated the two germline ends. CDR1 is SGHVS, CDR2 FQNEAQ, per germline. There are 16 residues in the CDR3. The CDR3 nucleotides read TGTGCCAGCAGCTTAGAGCGGGCGGCGAACACCGGGGAGCTGTTTTTT. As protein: CASSLERAANTGELFF.

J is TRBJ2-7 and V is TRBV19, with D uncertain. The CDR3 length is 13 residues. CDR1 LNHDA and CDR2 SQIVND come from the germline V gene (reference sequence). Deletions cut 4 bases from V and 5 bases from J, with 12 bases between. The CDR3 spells CASSTRPPNEQYF. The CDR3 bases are TGTGCCAGTAGTACAAGACCCCCTAACGAGCAGTACTTC. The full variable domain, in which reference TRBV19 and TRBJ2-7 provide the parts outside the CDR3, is DGGITQSPKYLFRKEGQNVTLSCEQNLNHDAMYWYRQDPGQGLRLIYYSQIVNDFQKGDIAEGYSVSREKKESFPLTVTSAQKNPTAFYLCASSTRPPNEQYFGPGTRLTVT.

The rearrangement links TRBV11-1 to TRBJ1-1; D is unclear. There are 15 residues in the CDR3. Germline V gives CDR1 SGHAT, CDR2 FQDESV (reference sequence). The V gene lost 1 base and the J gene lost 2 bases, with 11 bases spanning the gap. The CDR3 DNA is TGTGCCAGCAGCTTAGAGTACAAACCAAACACTGAAGCTTTCTTT. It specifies CASSLEYKPNTEAFF. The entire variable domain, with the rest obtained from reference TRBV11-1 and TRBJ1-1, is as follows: EAEVAQSPRYKITEKSQAVAFWCDPISGHATLYWYRQILGQGPELLVQFQDESVVDDSQLPKDRFSAERLKGVDSTLKIQPAELGDSAMYLCASSLEYKPNTEAFFGQGTRLTVV.

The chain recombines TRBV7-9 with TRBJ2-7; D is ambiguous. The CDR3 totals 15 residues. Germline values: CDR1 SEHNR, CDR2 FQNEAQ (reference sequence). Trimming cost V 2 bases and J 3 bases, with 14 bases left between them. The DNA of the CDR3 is TGTGCCAGCAGCTTACAGACTTACCCATTCTACGAGCAGTACTTC. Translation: CASSLQTYPFYEQYF.

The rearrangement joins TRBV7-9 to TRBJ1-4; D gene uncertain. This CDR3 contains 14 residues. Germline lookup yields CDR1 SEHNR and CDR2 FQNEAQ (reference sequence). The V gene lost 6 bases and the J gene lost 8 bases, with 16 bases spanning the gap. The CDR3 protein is CASSSSLEGEKLFF. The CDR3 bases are TGTGCCAGCAGTTCTTCCCTTGAGGGAGAAAAACTGTTTTTT.

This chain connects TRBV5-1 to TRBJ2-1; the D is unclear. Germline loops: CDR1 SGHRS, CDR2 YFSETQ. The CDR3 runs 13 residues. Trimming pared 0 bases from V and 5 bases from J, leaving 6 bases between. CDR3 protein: CASSLVGNNEQFF. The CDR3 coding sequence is TGCGCCAGCAGCTTGGTCGGAAACAATGAGCAGTTCTTC.

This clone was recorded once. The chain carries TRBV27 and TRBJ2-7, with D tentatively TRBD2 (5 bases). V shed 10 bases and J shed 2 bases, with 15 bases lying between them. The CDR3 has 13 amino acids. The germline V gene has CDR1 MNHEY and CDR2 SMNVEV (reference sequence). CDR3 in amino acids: CATLGVGTYEQYF. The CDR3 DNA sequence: TGTGCCACCCTGGGAGTGGGAACCTACGAGCAGTACTTC.

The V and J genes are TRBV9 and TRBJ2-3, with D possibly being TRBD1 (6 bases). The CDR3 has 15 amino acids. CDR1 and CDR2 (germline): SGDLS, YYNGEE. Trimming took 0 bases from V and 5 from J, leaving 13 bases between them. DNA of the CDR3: TGTGCCAGCAGCGTAGAAGGTAGGGGGAGAGATACGCAGTATTTT. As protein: CASSVEGRGRDTQYF. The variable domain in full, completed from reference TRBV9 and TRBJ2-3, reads DSGVTQTPKHLITATGQRVTLRCSPRSGDLSVYWYQQSLDQGLQFLIQYYNGEERAKGNILERFSAQQFPDLHSELNLSSLELGDSALYFCASSVEGRGRDTQYFGPGTRLTVL.

CDR3 coding DNA: TGTGCTAGTGGTGAGGACGGCGGGGGCCAGCCCCAGCATTTT. Translating gives CASGEDGGGQPQHF. The chain has TRBV12-5 and TRBJ1-5; TRBD1 is a possible D gene (6 bases). Germline loops: CDR1 LGHNT, CDR2 FRNRAP. Trimming stripped 5 bases from V and 7 bases from J, with 15 bases between. CDR3 length equals 14 residues.

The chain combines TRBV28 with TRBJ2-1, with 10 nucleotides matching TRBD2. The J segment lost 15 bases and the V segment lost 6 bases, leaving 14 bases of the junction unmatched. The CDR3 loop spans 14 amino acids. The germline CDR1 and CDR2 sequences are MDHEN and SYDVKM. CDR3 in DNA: TGTGCCAGCAGCCGATTGCTAGCGGGAGAGGGCCGGTTCTTC. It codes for CASSRLLAGEGRFF.

The CDR3 sequence is CASSPTPGAANTGELFF. Written as DNA, the CDR3 is TGTGCCAGCAGCCCCACTCCCGGGGCGGCGAACACCGGGGAGCTGTTTTTT. The rearrangement joins TRBV7-6 to TRBJ2-2; D possibly matches TRBD1 or TRBD2 (5 bases each). Trimming took off 5 bases at V and 0 bases at J, with 16 bases between the two ends. Germline CDR1 reads SGHVS; CDR2 reads FNYEAQ. This CDR3 comprises 17 residues.

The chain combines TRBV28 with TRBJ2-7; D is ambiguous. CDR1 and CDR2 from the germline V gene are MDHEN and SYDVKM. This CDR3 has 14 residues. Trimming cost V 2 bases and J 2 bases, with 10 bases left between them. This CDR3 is CASSLNDGTYEQYF. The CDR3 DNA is TGTGCCAGCAGTTTAAACGACGGTACCTACGAGCAGTACTTC.

In DNA, the CDR3 is TGCGCCAGCAGCGGCGGAAGCAATCAGCCCCAGCATTTT. It yields the protein CASSGGSNQPQHF. V gene TRBV5-1 combines with J gene TRBJ1-5; D unresolved. Trimming stripped 4 bases from V and 1 base from J, with 6 bases between. Germline CDR1 SGHRS, CDR2 YFSETQ. This CDR3 has 13 residues.

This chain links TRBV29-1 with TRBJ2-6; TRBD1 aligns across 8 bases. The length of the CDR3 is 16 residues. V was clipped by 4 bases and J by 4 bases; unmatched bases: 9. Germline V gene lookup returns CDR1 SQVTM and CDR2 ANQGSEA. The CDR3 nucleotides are TGCAGCGTTGCTGTCCAGGGGGCGCGGGGGGCCAACGTCCTGACTTTC. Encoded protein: CSVAVQGARGANVLTF. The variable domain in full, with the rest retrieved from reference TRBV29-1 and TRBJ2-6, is SAVISQKPSRDICQRGTSLTIQCQVDSQVTMMFWYRQQPGQSLTLIATANQGSEATYESGFVIDKFPISRPNLTFSTLTVSNMSPEDSSIYLCSVAVQGARGANVLTFGAGSRLTVL.

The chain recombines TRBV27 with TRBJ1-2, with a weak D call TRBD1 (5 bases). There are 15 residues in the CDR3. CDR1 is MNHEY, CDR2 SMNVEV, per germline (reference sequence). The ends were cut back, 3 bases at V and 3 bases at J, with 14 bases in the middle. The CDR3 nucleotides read TGTGCCAGCAGTTTTACCAGGGATGGTGACTATGGCTACACCTTC. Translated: CASSFTRDGDYGYTF.

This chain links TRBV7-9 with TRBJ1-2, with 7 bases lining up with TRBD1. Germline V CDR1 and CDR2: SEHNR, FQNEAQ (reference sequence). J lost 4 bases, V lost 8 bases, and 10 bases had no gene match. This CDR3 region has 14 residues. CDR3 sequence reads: CASGLQGPSYGYTF. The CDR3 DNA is TGTGCCAGCGGGCTACAGGGGCCTTCCTATGGCTACACCTTC.

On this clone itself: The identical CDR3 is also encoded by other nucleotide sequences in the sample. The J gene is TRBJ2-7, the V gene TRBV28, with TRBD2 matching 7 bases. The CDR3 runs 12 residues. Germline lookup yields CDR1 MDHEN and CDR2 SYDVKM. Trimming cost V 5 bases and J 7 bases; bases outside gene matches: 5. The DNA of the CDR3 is TGTGCCAGCAGTGGGAGGGGCGGGGAGCAGTACTTC. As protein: CASSGRGGEQYF.

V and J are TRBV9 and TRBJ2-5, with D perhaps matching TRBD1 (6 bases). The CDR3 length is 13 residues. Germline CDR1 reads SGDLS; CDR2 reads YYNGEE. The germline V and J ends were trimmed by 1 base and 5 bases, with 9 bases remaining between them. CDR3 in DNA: TGTGCCAGCAGCGTAACAGGGCGCGAGACCCAGTACTTC. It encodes CASSVTGRETQYF.

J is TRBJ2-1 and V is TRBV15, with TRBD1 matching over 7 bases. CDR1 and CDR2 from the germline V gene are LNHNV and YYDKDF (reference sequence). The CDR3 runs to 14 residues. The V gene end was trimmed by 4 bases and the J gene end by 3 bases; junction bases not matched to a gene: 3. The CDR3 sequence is CATSMTGIYNEQFF. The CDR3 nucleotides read TGTGCCACCAGCATGACAGGGATCTACAATGAGCAGTTCTTC.

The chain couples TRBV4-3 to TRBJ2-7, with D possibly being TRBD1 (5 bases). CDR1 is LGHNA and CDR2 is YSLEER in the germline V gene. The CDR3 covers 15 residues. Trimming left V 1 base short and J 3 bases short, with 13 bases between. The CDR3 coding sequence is TGCGCCAGCAGCCAAGGGGGTGCAGGGATCTACGAGCAGTACTTC. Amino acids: CASSQGGAGIYEQYF.

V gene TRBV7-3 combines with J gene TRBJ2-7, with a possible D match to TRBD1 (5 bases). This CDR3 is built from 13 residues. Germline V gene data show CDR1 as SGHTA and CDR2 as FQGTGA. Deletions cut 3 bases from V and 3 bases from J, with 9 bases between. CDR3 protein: CASSFSQGYEQYF. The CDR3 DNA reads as TGTGCCAGCAGCTTCAGTCAGGGCTACGAGCAGTACTTC.